This TCR beta chain was captured by sequencing in a study of blood T cell repertoires in COVID-19. Repertoires were generated with immunoSEQ multiplex PCR, while TCRdb's copy carries only in-frame clones and drops some. The repertoire holds 220,000 or so clones, about 80% seen once, with about 2.4% in the top ten. This receptor was taken from a woman between 55 and 75 years old with acute or convalescent COVID-19. The sample was peripheral blood.

CDR3 loop: CASSYGGATYEQYF. CDR3 DNA sequence: TGTGCCAGCAGTTACGGGGGGGCAACCTACGAGCAGTACTTC. V is TRBV28 and J is TRBJ2-7; 8 nucleotides agree with TRBD2. Germline CDR1 reads MDHEN; CDR2 reads SYDVKM. The CDR3 length is 14 residues. V gave up 4 bases and J gave up 2 bases; unmatched junction bases: 4. Using reference TRBV28 and TRBJ2-7 for the parts outside the CDR3, the full variable domain is DVKVTQSSRYLVKRTGEKVFLECVQDMDHENMFWYRQDPGLGLRLIYFSYDVKMKEKGDIPEGYSVSREKKERFSLILESASTNQTSMYLCASSYGGATYEQYFGPGTRLTVT.